This T cell receptor beta chain was obtained from a study of CD8 T cells in ankylosing spondylitis. Germline V CDR1 and CDR2: LNHDA, SQIVND (reference sequence). Germline trimming cut 7 bases from V and 3 bases from J; bases unmatched to any gene: 10. The CDR3 is made up of 16 amino acids. TCRdb reanalysed the 5' RACE reads using MiXCR and keeps one entry per CDR3 protein. The profile shows 200,000 to 300,000 distinct CDR3 sequences, over 8.5% of them singletons. The sequence was obtained from a male donor with ankylosing spondylitis or in good health (not recorded which). The sample consisted of blood, either unsorted or a sorted T cell fraction (not recorded which). The gene calls are TRBV19 and TRBJ1-5; 9 nucleotides line up with TRBD1. CDR3 sequence: CASKASQGANNQPQHF. As DNA, the CDR3 is TGTGCCAGTAAGGCCTCACAGGGGGCCAACAATCAGCCCCAGCATTTT. The whole variable domain, filled in from reference TRBV19 and TRBJ1-5, reads DGGITQSPKYLFRKEGQNVTLSCEQNLNHDAMYWYRQDPGQGLRLIYYSQIVNDFQKGDIAEGYSVSREKKESFPLTVTSAQKNPTAFYLCASKASQGANNQPQHFGDGTRLSIL.